These 10 T cell receptor beta chains share one sample of origin, sequenced in a study of T cell clonality in common variable immunodeficiency. The assay was immunoSEQ multiplex PCR, and TCRdb's table has in-frame clones only and misses some. Altogether 50,000 to 70,000 clones were found in the sample, and no singletons occur. What was sequenced was peripheral blood mononuclear cells. Source of these receptors: a person between 18 and 75 years old in good health.

At least ten counts were recorded for this clone. Read data end 3 residues before the CDR3 end; the end is taken from the germline J gene. The chain links TRBV5-6 to TRBJ2-3, with D tentatively TRBD1 (5 bases). The V end was cut by 4 bases, the J end by 1 base, with 7 bases between. The CDR3 runs 13 residues. Per germline, CDR1 SGHDT and CDR2 YYEEEE. CDR3: CASSAQGTDTQYF. The CDR3 bases that were read are TGTGCCAGCAGCGCACAGGGCACAGATACG.

In its sample, this clone was seen many times. The CDR3 extends 3 residues past the end of the read, so its final part is completed from the germline J gene. This chain uses TRBV5-1 with TRBJ1-2; D is possibly TRBD1 (6 bases). The CDR3 loop spans 14 amino acids. The ends were cut back, 4 bases at V and 4 bases at J, with 14 bases in the middle. Germline V lookup: CDR1 SGHRS, CDR2 YFSETQ. The CDR3 loop is CASSLDTGIYGYTF. Incomplete CDR3 DNA: TGCGCCAGCAGCCTAGACACAGGGATCTATGGC.

This clone has ten or more counts. From the germline J gene comes the end of the CDR3, since the read stops 3 residues before it. The J gene is TRBJ2-4, the V gene TRBV6-1; 8 positions match TRBD2. The V gene end was trimmed by 1 base and the J gene end by 1 base; junction bases not matched to a gene: 3. Germline-derived CDR1 and CDR2 are MNHNS and SASEGT. The CDR3 is 16 residues long. CDR3 residues: CASSEVGGAAKNIQYF. The part of the CDR3 DNA that was read is TGTGCCAGCAGTGAAGTCGGGGGGGCGGCCAAAAACATT.

There are many counts of this clone. The CDR3 goes on 3 residues after the read ends, and that part is filled in from the germline J gene. The chain employs TRBV7-2 and TRBJ1-4, with D perhaps TRBD1 (6 bases). Germline values: CDR1 SGHTA, CDR2 FQGNSA. V lost 3 bases and J 4 bases, leaving 9 bases between the germline ends. This CDR3 spans 14 amino acids. The part of the CDR3 DNA that was read is TGTGCCAGCAGCTTGACAGGATTTAATGAAAAA. It specifies CASSLTGFNEK. The CDR3 as a whole reads CASSLTGFNEKLFF.

This clone was observed many times. From the germline J gene comes the end of the CDR3, since the read stops 3 residues before it. V gene TRBV7-2 combines with J gene TRBJ1-4, with unresolved D. Per germline, CDR1 SGHTA and CDR2 FQGNSA. The CDR3 spans 11 residues. Trimming stripped 1 base from V and 10 bases from J, with 4 bases between. This CDR3 is CASSLGGKLFF. The CDR3 bases that were read are TGTGCCAGCAGCTTAGGAGGAAAA.

Many counts were recorded for this clone. The read ends 3 residues before the CDR3 terminus; that terminus is restored from the germline J gene. J is TRBJ2-7 and V is TRBV19, with D unresolved. V gave up 4 bases and J gave up 0 bases, with 10 bases separating them. The CDR3 is 14 residues long. Germline V lookup: CDR1 LNHDA, CDR2 SQIVND (reference sequence). CDR3 bases read: TGTGCCAGTAGTAGGAATGCGGACTCCTACGAG. As protein: CASSRNADSYE. The CDR3 in its entirety is CASSRNADSYEQYF.

This clone has at least ten counts. Sequencing ends 3 residues short of the CDR3 end; the germline J gene provides the rest. The V gene is TRBV29-1, the J gene TRBJ2-2, with 8 positions matching TRBD1. The V and J ends lost 7 bases and 4 bases, in that order; junction bases with no gene match: 14. CDR1 and CDR2 (germline): SQVTM, ANQGSEA. The CDR3 extends over 16 amino acids. The CDR3: CSARSGAGGFTGELFF. The covered CDR3 bases are TGCAGCGCCCGAAGTGGGGCAGGGGGCTTCACCGGGGAG.

Turning to this clone: Read sequence stops 3 residues before the CDR3 end, and the germline J gene provides the missing end. The V gene is TRBV13, the J gene TRBJ2-7, with 9 bases matching TRBD1. The germline CDR1 and CDR2 sequences are PRHDT and FYEKMQ (reference sequence). The CDR3 runs to 16 residues. J was trimmed by 4 bases and V by 4 bases; bases with no gene match: 11. The CDR3 sequence: CASSSDTGTGMYEQYF. CDR3 DNA (partial): TGTGCCAGCAGCTCCGATACCGGGACAGGGATGTACGAG.

In this sample, this clone turned up many times. Read coverage stops 3 residues before the CDR3 terminus; the germline J gene supplies the remainder. The J gene is TRBJ1-6, the V gene TRBV2; a possible D gene is TRBD1 (6 bases). In germline, CDR1 is SNHLY, CDR2 FYNNEI. This CDR3 contains 14 residues. Trimming took off 2 bases at V and 6 bases at J, with 8 bases between the two ends. CDR3 DNA, as far as it was read: TGTGCCAGCAGTGAAACAGGGTTTAATTCACCC. Its translation: CASSETGFNSP. The CDR3, in full, reads CASSETGFNSPLHF.

On this clone: The CDR3 goes on 3 residues after the read ends, and that part is filled in from the germline J gene. This chain uses TRBV19 with TRBJ1-1; no clear D. Trimming pared 2 bases from V and 2 bases from J, leaving 6 bases between. The CDR3 contains 13 residues. Germline CDR1 is LNHDA and CDR2 is SQIVND (reference sequence). CDR3 bases read: TGTGCCAGTAGTATAAGGCACAACACTGAA. Amino acids: CASSIRHNTE. In full, the CDR3 is CASSIRHNTEAFF.